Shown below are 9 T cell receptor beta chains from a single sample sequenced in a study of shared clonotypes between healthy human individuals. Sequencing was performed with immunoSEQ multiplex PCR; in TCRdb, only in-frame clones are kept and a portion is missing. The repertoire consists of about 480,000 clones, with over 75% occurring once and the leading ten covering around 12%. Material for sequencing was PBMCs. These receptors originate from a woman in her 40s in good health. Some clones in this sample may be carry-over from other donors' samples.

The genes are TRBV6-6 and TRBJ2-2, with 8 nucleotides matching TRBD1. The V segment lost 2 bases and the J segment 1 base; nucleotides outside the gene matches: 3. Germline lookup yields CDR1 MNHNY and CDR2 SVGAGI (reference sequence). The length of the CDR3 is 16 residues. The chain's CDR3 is CASSYGGQVNTGELFF. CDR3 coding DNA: TGTGCCAGCAGTTACGGGGGACAGGTGAACACCGGGGAGCTGTTTTTT.

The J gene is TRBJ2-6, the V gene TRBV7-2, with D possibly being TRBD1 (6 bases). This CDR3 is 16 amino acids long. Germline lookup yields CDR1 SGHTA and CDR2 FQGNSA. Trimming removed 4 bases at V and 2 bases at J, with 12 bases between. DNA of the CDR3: TGTGCCAGCAGCTCAACAGGGTTAGCTGGGGCCAACGTCCTGACTTTC. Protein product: CASSSTGLAGANVLTF.

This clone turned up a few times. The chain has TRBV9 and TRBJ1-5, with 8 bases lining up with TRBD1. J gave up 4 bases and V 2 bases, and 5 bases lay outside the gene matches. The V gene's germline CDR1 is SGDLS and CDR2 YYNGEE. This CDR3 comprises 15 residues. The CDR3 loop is CASSVSGQENQPQHF. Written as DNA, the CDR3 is TGTGCCAGCAGCGTTTCGGGACAGGAGAATCAGCCCCAGCATTTT.

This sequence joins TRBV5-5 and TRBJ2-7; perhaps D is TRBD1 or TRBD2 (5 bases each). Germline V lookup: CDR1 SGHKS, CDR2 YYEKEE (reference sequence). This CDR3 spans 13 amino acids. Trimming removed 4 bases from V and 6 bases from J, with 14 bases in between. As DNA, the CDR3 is TGTGCCAGCAGCGGGGGTCCTCGGGGCGAGCAGTACTTC. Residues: CASSGGPRGEQYF.

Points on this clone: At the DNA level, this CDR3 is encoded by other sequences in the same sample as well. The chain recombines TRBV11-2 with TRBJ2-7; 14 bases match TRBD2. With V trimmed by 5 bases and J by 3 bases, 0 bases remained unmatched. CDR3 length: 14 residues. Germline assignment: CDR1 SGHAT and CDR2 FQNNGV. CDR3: CASSGTSGSYEQYF. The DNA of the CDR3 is TGTGCCAGCAGCGGGACTAGCGGGAGCTACGAGCAGTACTTC.

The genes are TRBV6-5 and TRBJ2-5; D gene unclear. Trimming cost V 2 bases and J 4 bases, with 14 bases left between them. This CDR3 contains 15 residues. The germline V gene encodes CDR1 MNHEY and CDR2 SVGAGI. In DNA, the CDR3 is TGTGCCAGCAGTTACAGGTTTGCCGGGTTAGAGACCCAGTACTTC. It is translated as CASSYRFAGLETQYF.

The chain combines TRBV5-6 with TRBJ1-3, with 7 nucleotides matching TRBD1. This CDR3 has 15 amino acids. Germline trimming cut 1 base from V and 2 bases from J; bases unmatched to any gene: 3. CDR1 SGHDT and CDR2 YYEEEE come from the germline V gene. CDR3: CASSLRQGAGNTIYF. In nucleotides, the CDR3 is TGTGCCAGCAGCTTGAGACAGGGAGCTGGAAACACCATATATTTT.

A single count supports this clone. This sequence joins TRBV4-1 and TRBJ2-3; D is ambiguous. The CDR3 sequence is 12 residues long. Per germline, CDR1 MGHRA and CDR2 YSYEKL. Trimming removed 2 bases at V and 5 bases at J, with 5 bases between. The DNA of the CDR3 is TGCGCCAGCAGCCAACTGGGAGATACGCAGTATTTT. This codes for CASSQLGDTQYF.

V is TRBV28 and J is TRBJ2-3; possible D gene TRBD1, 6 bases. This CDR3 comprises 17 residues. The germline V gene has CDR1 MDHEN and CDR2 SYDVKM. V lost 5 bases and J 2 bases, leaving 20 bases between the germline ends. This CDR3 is CASSPLGGGHDTDTQYF. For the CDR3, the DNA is TGTGCCAGCAGTCCCCTTGGGGGCGGGCATGACACAGATACGCAGTATTTT.